This T cell receptor beta chain was found in a study of shared clonotypes between healthy human individuals. Whole-study context: Ranging from 18 to 49 in age, donors were a couple of women and a few men. The plates for each donor numbered three CD4 naive, three CD4 memory, two CD8 naive and one CD8 memory.

V lost 7 bases to trimming and J lost 5 bases, with 17 bases between them. Germline CDR1 reads MNHNS; CDR2 reads SASEGT. The CDR3 totals 15 residues. The assay was immunoSEQ multiplex PCR, and TCRdb's table has in-frame clones only and misses some. This table has 2 million or so clones, 85% to 95% appearing once. Material for sequencing was naive CD4+ T cells sorted from blood. Subset specified: CD45RA+ positively selected. The sequence came from a man aged 18 to 30 in good health. The chain has TRBV6-1 and TRBJ2-2; D not certain. The CDR3 DNA follows: TGTGCCAGCACGGTCGCAGGTATAGGTACCGGGGAGCTGTTTTTT. It specifies CASTVAGIGTGELFF.